Below are 19 T cell receptor beta chains sequenced from a single sample in a study of blood T cell repertoires in COVID-19. The method was immunoSEQ multiplex PCR; TCRdb's version includes in-frame clones alone and lacks a portion of them. The sample contains approximately 36,000 clones, about 85% of which appear only once. Material: peripheral blood. The receptor source for this set is a man between 60 and 75 years old with COVID-19, enrolled during active disease.

The V gene is TRBV4-3, the J gene TRBJ1-2; D gene uncertain. V was shortened by 4 bases and J by 6 bases, with 18 bases between the two germline ends. CDR1 is LGHNA and CDR2 is YSLEER in the germline V gene. This CDR3 contains 15 residues. The CDR3 protein is CASSRGEGSGDGYTF. CDR3 nucleotides: TGCGCCAGCAGCCGCGGAGAGGGCAGCGGGGATGGCTACACCTTC.

This clone was found a few times. The chain is built from TRBV14 and TRBJ1-2; 11 nucleotides line up with TRBD1. Germline V gene lookup returns CDR1 SGHDN and CDR2 FVKESK. The length of the CDR3 is 16 residues. V shed 4 bases and J 3 bases; nucleotides not matched to a gene: 7. As DNA, the CDR3 is TGTGCCAGCAGCCCTTCTCCGGGACAGGGGGACTATGGCTACACCTTC. Translation gives CASSPSPGQGDYGYTF.

The chain employs TRBV6-2 or TRBV6-3 and TRBJ1-6; D is ambiguous. Germline V lookup: CDR1 MNHEY, CDR2 SVGEGT. The CDR3 extends over 14 amino acids. V lost 4 bases, J lost 5 bases, and 9 bases lay in between. CDR3 coding DNA: TGTGCCAGCAGTTTTCAGAGGGATAATTCACCCCTCCACTTT. Residues: CASSFQRDNSPLHF.

In its sample, this clone was seen a few times. V is TRBV9 and J is TRBJ2-5; tentatively, D is TRBD2 (6 bases). Germline CDR1 is SGDLS and CDR2 is YYNGEE. The V and J ends lost 4 bases and 6 bases respectively, with 19 bases between them. The CDR3 consists of 15 residues. The CDR3 region has the DNA TGTGCCAGCAGCCCGGACGGGGGAGATCGGAAGACCCAGTACTTC. Translated, it gives CASSPDGGDRKTQYF.

The rearrangement links TRBV18 to TRBJ1-5; D gene ambiguous. CDR1 is KGHSH and CDR2 is LQKENI in the germline V gene. The CDR3 length is 15 residues. V lost 3 bases and J 7 bases, leaving 16 bases between the germline ends. The CDR3 protein is CASSPAGTDEQPQHF. DNA of the CDR3: TGTGCCAGCTCACCGGCGGGAACAGACGAGCAGCCCCAGCATTTT. Drawing the rest from reference TRBV18 and TRBJ1-5, the complete variable domain is NAGVMQNPRHLVRRRGQEARLRCSPMKGHSHVYWYRQLPEEGLKFMVYLQKENIIDESGMPKERFSAEFPKEGPSILRIQQVVRGDSAAYFCASSPAGTDEQPQHFGDGTRLSIL.

The rearrangement joins TRBV2 to TRBJ2-3; D remains unclear. The V and J ends lost 2 bases and 0 bases respectively, with 12 bases between them. The V gene's germline CDR1 is SNHLY and CDR2 FYNNEI. The length of the CDR3 is 16 residues. CDR3 protein: CASSERVTSSTDTQYF. The CDR3 DNA follows: TGTGCCAGCAGTGAACGGGTTACCTCTAGCACAGATACGCAGTATTTT.

The V call is TRBV11-3, the J call TRBJ1-1; the D gene is possibly TRBD1 (6 bases). The CDR3 consists of 13 residues. V was pared by 6 bases and J by 7 bases, with 15 bases between. In germline, CDR1 is SGHNT, CDR2 YENEEA. The CDR3 DNA reads TGTGCCAGCAGTCATACAGGGTTGAGTGAAGCTTTCTTT. Translated, it gives CASSHTGLSEAFF.

This chain joins TRBV5-8 and TRBJ2-4, with D uncertain. Trimming took off 8 bases at V and 0 bases at J, with 9 bases between the two ends. The CDR3 totals 13 residues. From germline, CDR1 is SGHTS and CDR2 YDEGEE. In DNA, the CDR3 is TGTGCCAGTGTCCTTCGAGCCAAAAACATTCAGTACTTC. Its protein product is CASVLRAKNIQYF.

The chain recombines TRBV29-1 with TRBJ2-1; D ambiguous. V gave up 2 bases and J gave up 5 bases, with 7 bases separating them. This CDR3 contains 12 residues. Germline values: CDR1 SQVTM, CDR2 ANQGSEA. CDR3 bases: TGCAGCGTTGAACCACTCGACAATGAGCAGTTCTTC. This codes for CSVEPLDNEQFF.

V usage is TRBV28 and J usage is TRBJ1-5, with D possibly TRBD1 on 6 matching bases. V lost 1 base, J lost 7 bases, and 20 bases lay in between. The CDR3 has 17 amino acids. The V gene's germline CDR1 is MDHEN and CDR2 SYDVKM. The CDR3 region has the DNA TGTGCCAGCAGTTTATTTATTACAGGGCGCTTTGGACAGCCCCAGCATTTT. Amino acids: CASSLFITGRFGQPQHF. Supplemented by reference TRBV28 and TRBJ1-5, the full variable domain reads DVKVTQSSRYLVKRTGEKVFLECVQDMDHENMFWYRQDPGLGLRLIYFSYDVKMKEKGDIPEGYSVSREKKERFSLILESASTNQTSMYLCASSLFITGRFGQPQHFGDGTRLSIL.

In nucleotides, the CDR3 is TGTGCCAGCAGCACGGGGATCTATGGCTACACCTTC. Translation gives CASSTGIYGYTF. The genes are TRBV11-2 and TRBJ1-2, with unresolved D. The germline V gene encodes CDR1 SGHAT and CDR2 FQNNGV. V was shortened by 5 bases and J by 4 bases, with 8 bases between the two germline ends. There are 12 residues in the CDR3.

The CDR3, as DNA: TGTGCCAGCAGTTGGGGGAGTAGCGGAAGTCTCCCGTACTTC. Protein: CASSWGSSGSLPYF. The chain links TRBV6-5 to TRBJ2-7; D is possibly TRBD2 (6 bases). CDR1 is MNHEY, CDR2 SVGAGI, per germline. CDR3 size: 14 residues. V gave up 4 bases and J gave up 12 bases, with 22 bases separating them.

J is TRBJ1-2 and V is TRBV5-4; 12 bases are a match to TRBD1. CDR3 size: 15 residues. From germline, CDR1 is SGHNT and CDR2 YYREEE (reference sequence). With V trimmed by 4 bases and J by 4 bases, 5 bases remained unmatched. The CDR3 bases are TGTGCCAGCAGCGACGGGACAGGGGGCGTCTATGGCTACACCTTC. This translates into CASSDGTGGVYGYTF.

The chain joins TRBV6-6 to TRBJ2-3; 7 nucleotides line up with TRBD2. This CDR3 has 14 residues. Per the germline V gene, CDR1 is MNHNY and CDR2 is SVGAGI (reference sequence). The trim removed 8 bases at V and 0 bases at J, leaving 5 bases unmatched. The CDR3 DNA reads as TGTGCCAGCTCCGGGAGGTTTAGCACAGATACGCAGTATTTT. This gives the protein CASSGRFSTDTQYF.

This rearrangement joins TRBV5-4 to TRBJ2-6; possible D gene TRBD1, 5 bases. V was shortened by 1 base and J by 0 bases, with 8 bases between the two germline ends. The CDR3 contains 16 residues. Germline-derived CDR1 and CDR2 are SGHNT and YYREEE (reference sequence). Here the CDR3 reads CASSLRQPSGANVLTF. The CDR3, as DNA: TGTGCCAGCAGCTTGAGACAGCCCTCTGGGGCCAACGTCCTGACTTTC.

This clone was detected only once. V gene TRBV7-3 combines with J gene TRBJ1-1; D is possibly TRBD1 (6 bases). The CDR3 spans 14 residues. Germline V gene sequence: CDR1 SGHTA, CDR2 FQGTGA. V was cut by 1 base and J by 0 bases, with 6 bases left in between. CDR3 coding DNA: TGTGCCAGCAGCTTAAGGGGGCTGAACACTGAAGCTTTCTTT. This encodes CASSLRGLNTEAFF. Filled out from reference TRBV7-3 and TRBJ1-1, the complete variable domain reads GAGVSQTPSNKVTEKGKYVELRCDPISGHTALYWYRQSLGQGPEFLIYFQGTGAADDSGLPNDRFFAVRPEGSVSTLKIQRTERGDSAVYLCASSLRGLNTEAFFGQGTRLTVV.

This clone was detected only a few times. The chain joins TRBV7-2 to TRBJ1-1; D not resolved. This CDR3 region has 15 residues. The germline gives CDR1 SGHTA, CDR2 FQGNSA. The V and J ends lost 1 base and 0 bases respectively, with 9 bases between them. DNA for the CDR3: TGTGCCAGCAGCTTAGGGGCCGGAATGAACACTGAAGCTTTCTTT. Its translation is CASSLGAGMNTEAFF.

V gene TRBV30 combines with J gene TRBJ2-2; 7 bases fit TRBD1. CDR1 and CDR2 (germline): GTSNPN, SVGIG (reference sequence). V was clipped by 0 bases and J by 3 bases; unmatched bases: 4. The CDR3 sequence is 15 residues long. The CDR3 DNA reads as TGTGCCTGGAGTGTAGGGGGCTACTACACCGGGGAGCTGTTTTTT. Protein sequence: CAWSVGGYYTGELFF.

The chain is built from TRBV7-2 and TRBJ2-5; 11 positions agree with TRBD1. V dropped 4 bases and J dropped 9; count of bases not matched to a gene: 13. The CDR3 totals 16 residues. Germline lookup yields CDR1 SGHTA and CDR2 FQGNSA. The chain's CDR3 is CASSSKGTGGLRAQYF. The CDR3 bases are TGTGCCAGCAGCTCTAAGGGGACAGGGGGTTTACGGGCCCAGTACTTC.